This T cell receptor (beta chain) was captured in a study of metastatic and nonmetastatic thyroid tumors (dated by TCRdb to the early 2020s). Study-level background: Repertoires from peripheral blood and from tumor or nodule tissue samples of malignant and benign thyroid patients were compared.

With respect to this clone: No cognate antigen has been identified for it. Mismatch with germline at one junction end may stem from a read error.

No patient had received any treatment before thyroid surgery. Using T-cell receptor beta sequencing, the study looked back at clinical samples from patients collected from about 2011 to 2018. The CDR3 holds 15 amino acids from the cysteine to the phenylalanine. CDR3 DNA is the only sequence kept; it has 45 bases, read in frame from the first base. Per the germline V gene, LGHNT is the CDR1 and FRNRAP is the CDR2. What the study reported, not specific to this receptor: In both blood and tumor samples, TCR beta diversity was reported to be significantly higher in malignant tumors than in benign nodules.

The library was prepared using PCR. Sequencing took place on an Illumina HiSeq 4000. High-throughput sequencing was used to profile the TCR beta-chain CDR3 region of each patient. In the source study's methods: A classifier to discriminate distant-metastatic papillary thyroid cancer patients was built from CDR3 differences across clinicopathological groups. To measure repertoire diversity the researchers used the Shannon index, while the Morisita-Horn index served to gauge how similar the tumor and blood repertoires were. TCRdb's own reprocessing of the public reads used fastp at Q25 and MiXCR and kept productive beta chains. In this record, the V and J calls reflect TCRdb's handling and not the investigators' own analysis. This sample is represented by about 26,000 clones; about 26% of them were singletons. Roughly 5.6% of the sample lies in the top ten.

The sequence derives from a female donor with papillary thyroid cancer or a benign thyroid nodule (not recorded which). Some clones in this sample may be carry-over from other donors' samples. Sequenced material: blood. The chain is assembled from TRBV12-5 and TRBJ2-1; tentative D gene TRBD2, with 6 bases matching. The CDR3 reads as follows: CASGLVQGLTNDQLF. The DNA sequence reads TGTGCTAGTGGTTTGGTACAAGGACTAACGAATGATCAGCTCTTC.